This T cell receptor (beta chain) came from a study of blood T cell repertoires in COVID-19. About the research overall: The samples span acute and convalescent COVID-19 from the United States, Italy and Spain. PBMCs, B-cell-depleted T cells, or T cells were the source of the cDNA or gDNA that made up the material.

Germline CDR1 reads LGHNA; CDR2 reads YSLEER. There are 15 residues in the CDR3. Trimming removed 4 bases from V and 6 bases from J, with 19 bases in between. Method: immunoSEQ multiplex PCR; TCRdb's copy keeps in-frame clones and lacks some. The profile covers a few hundred thousand clones, with roughly 90% appearing a single time and approximately 3% taken by the ten largest. This clone turned up a few times. The receptor was isolated from a woman aged 25 to 39 with COVID-19, enrolled during active disease. Sequences were obtained from peripheral blood. The chain uses TRBV4-3 and TRBJ2-7, with TRBD2 as a possible D gene (5 bases). As DNA, the CDR3 is TGCGCCAGCAGCCGAGGGATCGACACCCCCTTCGAGCAGTACTTC. It yields the protein CASSRGIDTPFEQYF.